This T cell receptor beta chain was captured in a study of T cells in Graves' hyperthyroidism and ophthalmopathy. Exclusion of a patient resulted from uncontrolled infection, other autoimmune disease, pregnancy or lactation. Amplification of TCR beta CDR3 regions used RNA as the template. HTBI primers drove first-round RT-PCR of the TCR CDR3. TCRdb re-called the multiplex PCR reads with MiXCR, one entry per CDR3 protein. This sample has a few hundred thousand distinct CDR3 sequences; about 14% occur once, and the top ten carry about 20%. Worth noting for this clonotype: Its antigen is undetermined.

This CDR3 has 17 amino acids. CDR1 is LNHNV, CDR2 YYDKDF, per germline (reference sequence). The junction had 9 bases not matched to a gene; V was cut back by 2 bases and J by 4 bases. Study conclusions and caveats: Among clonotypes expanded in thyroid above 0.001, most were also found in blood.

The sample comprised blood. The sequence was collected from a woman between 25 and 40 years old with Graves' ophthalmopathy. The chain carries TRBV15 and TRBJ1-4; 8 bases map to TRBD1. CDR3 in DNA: TGTGCCACCAGCAGACTAGCAGGGGGCGTTATTAATGAAAAACTGTTTTTT. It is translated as CATSRLAGGVINEKLFF.